In this sample, the clone carrying this T cell receptor beta chain turned up a few times. This sample is drawn from a study of CD8+ T cells in alopecia areata. Indicated treatment: oral pan-JAK inhibitor, 5-10 mg twice daily. Collection of lesional scalp punch biopsies and peripheral blood was performed in alopecia areata patients. Reverse transcription of extracted RNA yielded cDNA, which provided the sequencing template. The data were produced by immunoSEQ multiplex PCR, yet TCRdb's version contains in-frame clones alone and is incomplete. The sample records about 250,000 clones, roughly 63% being singletons. The CDR3 has 13 amino acids. The ends were cut back, 10 bases at V and 7 bases at J, with 20 bases in the middle.

The chain combines TRBV23-1 with TRBJ2-7, with unresolved D. TRBV23-1 is filed as an ORF, its function uncertain. The clonotype was recovered from a human donor with alopecia areata. Source: CD4+ T cells sorted from blood, taken at approximately week 51, from a patient treated with tofacitinib. CDR3 sequence reads: CATSRRPDPEQYF. CDR3 DNA: TGCGCCACCAGCCGGCGCCCAGACCCTGAGCAGTACTTC.